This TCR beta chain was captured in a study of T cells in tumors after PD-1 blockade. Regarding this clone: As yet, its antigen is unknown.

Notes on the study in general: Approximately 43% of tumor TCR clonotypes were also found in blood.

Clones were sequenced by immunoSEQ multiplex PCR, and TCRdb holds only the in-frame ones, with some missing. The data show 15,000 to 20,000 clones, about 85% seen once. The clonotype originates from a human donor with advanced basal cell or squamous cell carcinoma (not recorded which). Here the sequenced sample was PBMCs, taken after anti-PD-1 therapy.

The CDR3 DNA reads TGCGCCAGCAGCTTGGGGGCGGGGGTGTACAATGAGCAGTTCTTC. As protein: CASSLGAGVYNEQFF. The chain employs TRBV5-1 and TRBJ2-1, with 7 bases identical to TRBD2. V shed 0 bases and J 4 bases; nucleotides not matched to a gene: 4. Germline lookup yields CDR1 SGHRS and CDR2 YFSETQ. CDR3 length: 15 residues.